These 10 T cell receptor beta chains came from one sample sequenced in a study of blood T cell repertoires in COVID-19. TCRdb keeps only in-frame clones here, not all; method: immunoSEQ multiplex PCR. The table shows 87,000 or so clones, with 75% to 90% occurring only once. The sequenced sample was peripheral blood. These TCRs come from a woman aged 50 to 60 with active or convalescent COVID-19.

The chain couples TRBV30 to TRBJ1-2; 7 positions agree with TRBD1. The length of the CDR3 is 13 residues. The trim removed 5 bases at V and 3 bases at J, leaving 6 bases unmatched. The V gene's germline CDR1 is GTSNPN and CDR2 SVGIG (reference sequence). CDR3 sequence: CAWVTGRDYGYTF. CDR3 coding DNA: TGTGCCTGGGTGACAGGGCGAGACTATGGCTACACCTTC.

The chain uses TRBV7-2 and TRBJ2-5, with D possibly matching TRBD2 (5 bases). V was shortened by 5 bases and J by 0 bases, with 10 bases between the two germline ends. Germline CDR1 reads SGHTA; CDR2 reads FQGNSA. The CDR3 runs to 14 residues. The CDR3 bases are TGTGCCAGCAGCCCCGGGGTGTACCAAGAGACCCAGTACTTC. Residues: CASSPGVYQETQYF.

The rearrangement joins TRBV29-1 to TRBJ2-5; 8 bases are shared with TRBD1. Germline CDR1 is SQVTM and CDR2 is ANQGSEA. Germline trimming cut 4 bases from V and 5 bases from J; bases unmatched to any gene: 6. This CDR3 comprises 13 residues. The CDR3 nucleotides are TGCAGCGTTGCCCCAACAGGGGGGGAGACCCAGTACTTC. This codes for CSVAPTGGETQYF.

The gene calls are TRBV9 and TRBJ2-7; no clear D gene. V lost 3 bases, J lost 5 bases, and 9 bases lay in between. Germline-derived CDR1 and CDR2 are SGDLS and YYNGEE. CDR3 length equals 12 residues. The CDR3 spells CASSATFHEQYF. Here the CDR3 DNA reads TGTGCCAGCAGCGCTACTTTCCACGAGCAGTACTTC.

The rearrangement uses TRBV6-5 and TRBJ1-1; unclear D gene. Trimming stripped 7 bases from V and 4 bases from J, with 19 bases between. Germline loops: CDR1 MNHEY, CDR2 SVGAGI. The CDR3 covers 15 residues. The CDR3 region is CASTAGWGGSTEAFF. The CDR3 region has the DNA TGTGCCAGCACCGCCGGGTGGGGAGGGTCCACTGAAGCTTTCTTT.

The chain links TRBV6-6 to TRBJ2-7; 7 bases line up with TRBD2. CDR1 is MNHNY, CDR2 SVGAGI, per germline (reference sequence). Trimming removed 7 bases from V and 3 bases from J; junction bases left unmatched: 15. The CDR3 has 16 amino acids. CDR3 in amino acids: CASILTSGGGIYEQYF. In nucleotides, the CDR3 is TGTGCCAGCATCCTCACATCGGGGGGAGGGATCTACGAGCAGTACTTC.

On this clone: The sample holds other DNA sequences that translate to the same CDR3. The rearrangement joins TRBV7-9 to TRBJ1-3; weak D call: TRBD1 (6 bases). Germline V CDR1 and CDR2: SEHNR, FQNEAQ (reference sequence). The CDR3 totals 14 residues. V shed 2 bases and J shed 1 base, with 6 bases lying between them. This CDR3 is CASSLRGSGNTIYF. CDR3 in DNA: TGTGCCAGCAGCTTAAGGGGGTCTGGAAACACCATATATTTT.

In this sample, this clone turned up a few times. The rearrangement links TRBV5-1 to TRBJ1-6, with TRBD1 matching over 8 bases. The germline V gene encodes CDR1 SGHRS and CDR2 YFSETQ. The V gene end was trimmed by 4 bases and the J gene end by 8 bases; junction bases not matched to a gene: 5. This CDR3 comprises 14 residues. CDR3: CASSVGQEHSPLHF. CDR3 bases: TGCGCCAGCAGCGTGGGACAGGAGCATTCACCCCTCCACTTT.

The rearrangement joins TRBV25-1 to TRBJ2-3; tentative D call: TRBD2 (6 bases). V gave up 6 bases and J gave up 1 base, with 11 bases separating them. This CDR3 has 14 amino acids. Germline V gives CDR1 MGHDK, CDR2 SYGVNS. The CDR3: CASRPASGTDTQYF. The DNA of the CDR3 is TGTGCCAGCAGACCTGCTAGCGGCACAGATACGCAGTATTTT.

The chain is built from TRBV15 and TRBJ1-1, with D unresolved. Germline loops: CDR1 LNHNV, CDR2 YYDKDF (reference sequence). The CDR3 length is 13 residues. Trimming pared 0 bases from V and 2 bases from J, leaving 4 bases between. The CDR3 nucleotides read TGTGCCACCAGCAGAGACACTAACACTGAAGCTTTCTTT. It yields the protein CATSRDTNTEAFF.